This T cell receptor beta chain was observed in a study of shared clonotypes between healthy human individuals. Study-level information: Serving as donors were two women and a few men, whose ages spanned 18 to 49. The plates for each donor numbered three CD4 naive, three CD4 memory, two CD8 naive and one CD8 memory.

Deep was the level used in running the assay. Here immunoSEQ multiplex PCR was the method, and the copy in TCRdb shows in-frame clones only, minus some. The sample gives around 1.4 million clones, approximately 98.5% of which show up once; roughly 0.35% is in the top ten. CDR1 is SGHNT, CDR2 YYREEE, per germline (reference sequence). Trimming cost V 0 bases and J 9 bases; bases outside gene matches: 11. The CDR3 is 16 residues long. The chain has TRBV5-4 and TRBJ2-1; TRBD2 agrees at 8 bases. This receptor was taken from a man between 25 and 39 years old in good health. The sequenced material came from naive CD4+ T cells sorted from blood. Subset here: CD45RA+ positively selected. Here the CDR3 reads CASSLGGKAGDAEQFF. Here the CDR3 DNA reads TGTGCCAGCAGCTTGGGTGGAAAAGCGGGAGACGCTGAGCAGTTCTTC.